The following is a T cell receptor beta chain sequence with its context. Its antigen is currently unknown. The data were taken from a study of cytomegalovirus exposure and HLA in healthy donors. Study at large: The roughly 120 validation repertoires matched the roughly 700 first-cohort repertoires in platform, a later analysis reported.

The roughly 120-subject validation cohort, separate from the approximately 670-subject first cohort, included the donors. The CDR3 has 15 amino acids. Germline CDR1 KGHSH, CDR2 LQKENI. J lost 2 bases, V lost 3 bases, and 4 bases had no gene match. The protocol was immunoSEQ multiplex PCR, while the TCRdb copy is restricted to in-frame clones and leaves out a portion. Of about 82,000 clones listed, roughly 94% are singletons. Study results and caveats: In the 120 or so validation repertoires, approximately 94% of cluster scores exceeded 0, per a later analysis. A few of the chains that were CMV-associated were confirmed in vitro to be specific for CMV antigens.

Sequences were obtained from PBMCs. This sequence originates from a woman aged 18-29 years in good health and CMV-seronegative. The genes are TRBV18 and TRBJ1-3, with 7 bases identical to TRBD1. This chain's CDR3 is CASSPTGDPGNTIYF. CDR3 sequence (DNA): TGTGCCAGCTCACCTACAGGGGATCCTGGAAACACCATATATTTT.